The 21 T cell receptor beta chains reported below all come from one sample, sequenced in a study of cytomegalovirus exposure and HLA in healthy donors. TCRdb keeps only in-frame clones here, not all; method: immunoSEQ multiplex PCR. Altogether fewer than 200,000 clones are present, 86% being singletons, with the ten largest covering 5.7%. Source material: PBMCs. The receptor source for this set is a woman aged 25-40 years in good health and CMV-seronegative.

The gene calls are TRBV20-1 and TRBJ2-1; D is unresolved. The V gene's germline CDR1 is DFQATT and CDR2 SNEGSKA (reference sequence). This CDR3 is 10 amino acids long. V was clipped by 3 bases and J by 6 bases, with 3 bases between them. The CDR3: CSASSNEQFF. In nucleotides, the CDR3 is TGCAGTGCTAGCAGCAATGAGCAGTTCTTC.

This chain joins TRBV11-2 and TRBJ2-5; perhaps TRBD2 as D (6 bases). Trimming took off 1 base at V and 5 bases at J, with 14 bases between the two ends. Germline V gives CDR1 SGHAT, CDR2 FQNNGV. This CDR3 contains 15 residues. CDR3 sequence reads: CASSLVPGVGETQYF. CDR3 DNA sequence: TGTGCCAGCAGCTTAGTTCCGGGAGTAGGTGAGACCCAGTACTTC. Complete variable domain (other parts from reference TRBV11-2 and TRBJ2-5): EAGVAQSPRYKIIEKRQSVAFWCNPISGHATLYWYQQILGQGPKLLIQFQNNGVVDDSQLPKDRFSAERLKGVDSTLKIQPAKLEDSAVYLCASSLVPGVGETQYFGPGTRLLVL.

V is TRBV10-3 and J is TRBJ1-2; D is undetermined. Per the germline V gene, CDR1 is ENHRY and CDR2 is SYGVKD. The length of the CDR3 is 15 residues. V dropped 3 bases and J dropped 1 base, with 12 bases sitting between them. The CDR3 protein is CAISDSRRVNYGYTF. The DNA for the CDR3 is TGTGCCATCAGTGACAGTCGGAGAGTTAACTATGGCTACACCTTC.

This chain uses TRBV2 with TRBJ2-1; 7 bases match TRBD1. Per the germline V gene, CDR1 is SNHLY and CDR2 is FYNNEI. V lost 7 bases and J lost 10; bases outside the gene matches: 13. The CDR3 loop spans 14 amino acids. In DNA form, the CDR3 reads TGTGCCAGCAAATGGGACAGTGGAGGCATAGAGCAGTTCTTC. Translation: CASKWDSGGIEQFF.

V is TRBV5-1 and J is TRBJ1-2, with 9 nucleotides matching TRBD1. The CDR3 runs to 12 residues. Germline V gene data show CDR1 as SGHRS and CDR2 as YFSETQ. J gave up 7 bases and V 7 bases, and 5 bases lay outside the gene matches. The CDR3 DNA is TGCGCCAGCGGGACAGGGCCGGGTGGCTACACCTTC. It encodes CASGTGPGGYTF.

Here the CDR3 DNA reads TGTGCCACCAGCAGAGTTGGGAGGGGCACTGAAGCTTTCTTT. Residues: CATSRVGRGTEAFF. This sequence joins TRBV15 and TRBJ1-1, with a tentative D call TRBD1 (5 bases). The germline V and J ends were trimmed by 1 base and 4 bases, with 10 bases remaining between them. The CDR3 sequence is 14 residues long. Germline V gives CDR1 LNHNV, CDR2 YYDKDF (reference sequence).

V gene TRBV4-1 combines with J gene TRBJ2-6; TRBD2 is a possible D gene (5 bases). Germline CDR1 reads MGHRA; CDR2 reads YSYEKL. Trimming shortened V by 2 bases and J by 0 bases, and 8 bases separated the two germline ends. The CDR3 extends over 16 amino acids. The CDR3: CASSQTDSSGANVLTF. DNA of the CDR3: TGCGCCAGCAGCCAAACGGACTCCTCTGGGGCCAACGTCCTGACTTTC.

The chain employs TRBV6-1 and TRBJ1-4; the D is unclear. This CDR3 has 14 amino acids. Per the germline V gene, CDR1 is MNHNS and CDR2 is SASEGT. Between the trimmed V and J ends, which lost 7 bases and 5 bases, there was a span of 14 bases. CDR3 region: CASTQTYLNEKLFF. The CDR3 DNA reads as TGTGCCAGCACCCAGACATACCTGAATGAAAAACTGTTTTTT.

The rearrangement links TRBV7-2 to TRBJ1-1, with no clear D. The CDR3 runs 14 residues. CDR1 SGHTA and CDR2 FQGNSA come from the germline V gene. The germline V and J ends were trimmed by 1 base and 2 bases, with 8 bases remaining between them. The CDR3 region is CASSLDQSNTEAFF. Written as DNA, the CDR3 is TGTGCCAGCAGCTTAGATCAGAGTAACACTGAAGCTTTCTTT.

V and J are TRBV27 and TRBJ2-3; D is perhaps TRBD2 (6 bases). Trimming took 5 bases from V and 2 from J, leaving 17 bases between them. Germline V CDR1 and CDR2: MNHEY, SMNVEV (reference sequence). This CDR3 is built from 16 residues. The CDR3 loop reads CASSPSGGEITDTQYF. The CDR3 bases are TGTGCCAGCAGTCCCTCTGGCGGGGAGATCACAGATACGCAGTATTTT.

The chain uses TRBV19 and TRBJ2-2; no reliable D call. The germline CDR1 and CDR2 sequences are LNHDA and SQIVND (reference sequence). The CDR3 loop spans 11 amino acids. Trimming removed 6 bases from V and 5 bases from J, with 4 bases in between. The CDR3 region has the DNA TGTGCCAGTAGGTCAACCGGGGAGCTGTTTTTT. Protein sequence: CASRSTGELFF.

The genes are TRBV5-1 and TRBJ1-4; D may be TRBD1 (6 bases). The CDR3 spans 14 residues. The V gene's germline CDR1 is SGHRS and CDR2 YFSETQ. Trimming left V 0 bases short and J 7 bases short, with 10 bases between. The CDR3, as DNA: TGCGCCAGCAGCTTGGTCGGGGGCGTTGAAAAACTGTTTTTT. Translated, it gives CASSLVGGVEKLFF. Full variable domain (outside the CDR3, taken from reference TRBV5-1 and TRBJ1-4): KAGVTQTPRYLIKTRGQQVTLSCSPISGHRSVSWYQQTPGQGLQFLFEYFSETQRNKGNFPGRFSGRQFSNSRSEMNVSTLELGDSALYLCASSLVGGVEKLFFGSGTQLSVL.

The chain joins TRBV2 to TRBJ1-2, with D unresolved. Between the trimmed V and J ends, which lost 8 bases and 4 bases, there was a span of 8 bases. Germline V gene lookup returns CDR1 SNHLY and CDR2 FYNNEI. The CDR3 spans 11 residues. CDR3 amino acids: CASSRVYGYTF. The CDR3 bases are TGTGCCAGCTCCAGAGTCTATGGCTACACCTTC.

This clone has just one count. This chain joins TRBV25-1 and TRBJ2-1, with TRBD1 matching over 8 bases. Germline-derived CDR1 and CDR2 are MGHDK and SYGVNS. The V segment lost 6 bases and the J segment 7 bases; nucleotides outside the gene matches: 11. The CDR3 is made up of 15 amino acids. DNA for the CDR3: TGTGCCAGCAGCGCCGACAGGGGACAGAGAAATGAGCAGTTCTTC. It specifies CASSADRGQRNEQFF.

DNA for the CDR3: TGCAGCGTTGATGGACAGGGGGGTTTGGGTTTAGAGACCCAGTACTTC. Translating gives CSVDGQGGLGLETQYF. This chain links TRBV29-1 with TRBJ2-5, with TRBD1 identical over 10 bases. V dropped 3 bases and J dropped 4; count of bases not matched to a gene: 11. The V gene's germline CDR1 is SQVTM and CDR2 ANQGSEA. The CDR3 runs to 16 residues.

J is TRBJ2-7 and V is TRBV7-6, with a weak D call TRBD2 (6 bases). This CDR3 region has 14 residues. CDR1 and CDR2 (germline): SGHVS, FNYEAQ. Trimming cost V 5 bases and J 5 bases, with 16 bases left between them. The CDR3 sequence: CASSAAGKGDEQYF. As DNA, the CDR3 is TGTGCCAGCAGCGCAGCGGGTAAAGGCGACGAGCAGTACTTC.

The chain uses TRBV7-6 and TRBJ2-1; no reliable D call. Between the trimmed V and J ends, which lost 4 bases and 6 bases, there was a span of 10 bases. This CDR3 has 13 amino acids. In germline, CDR1 is SGHVS, CDR2 FNYEAQ. The CDR3 nucleotides read TGTGCCAGCAGCTGGAGTAGGGTCAATGAGCAGTTCTTC. The encoded protein is CASSWSRVNEQFF.

A few counts support this clone. The chain recombines TRBV5-1 with TRBJ2-7, with 12 positions matching TRBD1. CDR1 is SGHRS, CDR2 YFSETQ, per germline. After removal of 3 bases from V and 0 bases from J, the junction contained 10 bases not matched to a gene. The CDR3 extends over 18 amino acids. DNA for the CDR3: TGCGCCAGCAGCTCGGTTCCTAGGGGACAGGGGGCCTCCTACGAGCAGTACTTC. Translating it yields CASSSVPRGQGASYEQYF.

V is TRBV5-6 and J is TRBJ1-2; D is perhaps TRBD1 (5 bases). The V and J ends lost 3 bases and 7 bases respectively, with 13 bases between them. Germline V gives CDR1 SGHDT, CDR2 YYEEEE. This CDR3 region has 13 residues. The CDR3 loop reads CASSSGSGGGYTF. CDR3 in DNA: TGTGCCAGCAGCTCGGGGAGTGGGGGTGGCTACACCTTC.

This chain links TRBV14 with TRBJ2-5; D is possibly TRBD2 (6 bases). The CDR3 spans 15 residues. Germline V gene data show CDR1 as SGHDN and CDR2 as FVKESK. The V end was cut by 0 bases, the J end by 1 base, with 9 bases between. As DNA, the CDR3 is TGTGCCAGCAGCCAAGATGGGAGGATCCAAGAGACCCAGTACTTC. Its protein is CASSQDGRIQETQYF.

V and J are TRBV5-4 and TRBJ2-1; D gene uncertain. Germline V gene lookup returns CDR1 SGHNT and CDR2 YYREEE (reference sequence). Between the trimmed V and J ends, which lost 2 bases and 2 bases, there was a span of 5 bases. The length of the CDR3 is 13 residues. CDR3 nucleotide sequence: TGTGCCAGCAGCTTATTCACCTACAATGAGCAGTTCTTC. This sequence encodes CASSLFTYNEQFF.